These T cell receptor beta chains were read from a single sample in a study of blood T cell repertoires in COVID-19. Assay used: immunoSEQ multiplex PCR; TCRdb lists only in-frame clones, some missing. The table records some 300,000 clones, around four fifths of them present only once. The sample comprised peripheral blood. These TCRs come from a woman in her forties or fifties with active or convalescent COVID-19. CDR3s include the opening cysteine and the closing phenylalanine or tryptophan. D genes are given only for firm matches. Clone size is shown for a subset of rows, as once, few, many or a class of expanded clone.

>TRBJ2-3|15|NA|TRBV4-1|NA
TGCGCCAGCAGCCAAGTCGGTAGCGGCACAGATACGCAGTATTTT
CASSQVGSGTDTQYF
>TRBJ1-2|14|NA|TRBV5-4|NA
TGTGCCAGCAGCTTGGCCGTACAGGTTAACGGCTACACCTTC
CASSLAVQVNGYTF
>TRBJ2-1|15|TRBD2|TRBV19|NA
TGTGCCAGTAGTTCATGGACTAGCGGGAAGGAGGAGCAGTTCTTC
CASSSWTSGKEEQFF
>TRBJ1-5|19|TRBD1|TRBV18|NA
TGTGCCAGCTCACCAATCGCCGGACAGGGCGTTTATAGCAATCAGCCCCAGCATTTT
CASSPIAGQGVYSNQPQHF
>TRBJ1-3|15|NA|TRBV18|NA
TGTGCCAGCTCACCAGAGCGTCGGTCTGGAAACACCATATATTTT
CASSPERRSGNTIYF
>TRBJ1-4|14|TRBD1|TRBV2|NA
TGTGCCAGCACTCGAGGGGGCTATAATGAAAAACTGTTTTTT
CASTRGGYNEKLFF
>TRBJ2-3|17|NA|TRBV11-2|NA
TGTGCCAGCAGCAGCCGAGGAGGCGCGGTAAGGGCAGATACGCAGTATTTT
CASSSRGGAVRADTQYF
>TRBJ1-4|13|TRBD1|TRBV5-1|once
TGCGCCAGCAGCTCTGACAGGGCATCGGAACTGTTTTTT
CASSSDRASELFF
>TRBJ2-5|15|TRBD1|TRBV6-5|NA
TGTGCCAGCAGTTACGAACCCGGGACAGGAGAGACCCAGTACTTC
CASSYEPGTGETQYF
>TRBJ1-1|15|TRBD1|TRBV18|NA
TGTGCCAGCTCACCCGGACAGGGAAGCCAGAGACAAGCTTTCTTT
CASSPGQGSQRQAFF
>TRBJ1-1|16|NA|TRBV18|NA
TGTGCCAGCTCATCCTGGGGGGGGGATGTAAACACTGAAGCTTTCTTT
CASSSWGGDVNTEAFF
>TRBJ1-1|14|TRBD1|TRBV5-1|NA
TGCGCCAGCAGCTATGGCGGACAGGGCACTGAAGCTTTCTTT
CASSYGGQGTEAFF
>TRBJ2-7|15|NA|TRBV19|NA
TGTGCCAGTAGTATCAAAGCGGGCGAATCCTACGAGCAGTACTTC
CASSIKAGESYEQYF
>TRBJ1-2|16|NA|TRBV27|NA
TGTGCCAGCAGTTCCCAATGGAGGGGATCTAACTATGGCTACACCTTC
CASSSQWRGSNYGYTF
>TRBJ2-6|16|NA|TRBV4-1|once
TGCGCCAGCAGCCAAGATATATCCTCTGGGGCCAACGTCCTGACTTTC
CASSQDISSGANVLTF
>TRBJ1-2|13|TRBD1|TRBV5-1|once
TGCGCCAGCAGCGTGACAGGGGCGGATGGCTACACCTTC
CASSVTGADGYTF
>TRBJ2-7|15|TRBD2|TRBV7-9|NA
TGTGCCAGCAGCTTAACAGGACTAGCCAGCTACGAGCAGTACTTC
CASSLTGLASYEQYF
>TRBJ1-1|13|NA|TRBV12-3/TRBV12-4|NA
TGTGCCAGCAGTTTAGGGACAGACACTGAAGCTTTCTTT
CASSLGTDTEAFF
>TRBJ2-2|12|NA|TRBV12-3/TRBV12-4|NA
TGTGCCAGCCGTAAAAACACCGGGGAGCTGTTTTTT
CASRKNTGELFF
>TRBJ2-3|12|NA|TRBV28|NA
TGTGCCACCTCGTTCGGACTGGGTACGCAGTATTTT
CATSFGLGTQYF
>TRBJ1-2|15|TRBD1|TRBV11-2|NA
TGTGCCAGCAGCTTAGCCGGGACAGGGGTCTATGGCTACACCTTC
CASSLAGTGVYGYTF
>TRBJ2-3|14|NA|TRBV5-1|NA
TGCGCCAGCTCCCTCCGGGGGGCCTATGATACGCAGTATTTT
CASSLRGAYDTQYF
>TRBJ2-1|15|TRBD1|TRBV5-8|NA
TGTGCCAGCAGCCACGAACCGGACAGGGGCCAGGAGCAGTTCTTC
CASSHEPDRGQEQFF
>TRBJ1-2|12|NA|TRBV28|NA
TGTGCCAGCAGTTACAGGTCCGTGGGCTACACCTTC
CASSYRSVGYTF
>TRBJ1-1|14|NA|TRBV18|NA
TGTGCCAGCTCACCAATCCTGGGGGCGGGTGAAGCTTTCTTT
CASSPILGAGEAFF
>TRBJ1-1|13|NA|TRBV18|few
TGTGCCAGCTCACAGCAGGCGAACACTGAAGCTTTCTTT
CASSQQANTEAFF
>TRBJ2-7|11|NA|TRBV20-1|once
TGCAGTGCTACCGTCTACGGCGAGCAGTACTTC
CSATVYGEQYF
>TRBJ2-1|16|NA|TRBV12-5|NA
TGTGCTAGTGGTTTGGCGGACAGTAACGGTTACAATGAGCAGTTCTTC
CASGLADSNGYNEQFF
>TRBJ2-1|13|TRBD2|TRBV12-5|NA
TGTGCTAGTGGTTTGGGCGGGGGAAATGAGCAGTTCTTC
CASGLGGGNEQFF
>TRBJ2-1|18|TRBD2|TRBV7-2|once
TGTGCCAGCAGCCTCGGCCCTAGCGGGCTACCAGCCTACAATGAGCAGTTCTTC
CASSLGPSGLPAYNEQFF
>TRBJ1-1|15|TRBD1|TRBV5-4|NA
TGTGCCAGCAGCGATCCGACAGGGGGGAACACTGAAGCTTTCTTT
CASSDPTGGNTEAFF
>TRBJ2-3|14|NA|TRBV28|NA
TGTGCCAGCAGTCCAGCGCTAACGGCTGGTACGCAGTATTTT
CASSPALTAGTQYF
>TRBJ1-4|14|NA|TRBV27|NA
TGTGCCAGCAGTTTTTCTCGAGGCACTAAAAAACTGTTTTTT
CASSFSRGTKKLFF
>TRBJ2-7|16|TRBD1|TRBV9|few
TGTGCCAGCAGCGCCGGCGACAGGGCCGGAATCTACGAGCAGTACTTC
CASSAGDRAGIYEQYF
>TRBJ2-1|17|TRBD2|TRBV7-2|NA
TGTGCCAGCAGCCGGACTAGCGGTAGAGGGGGAAGGAATGAGCAGTTCTTC
CASSRTSGRGGRNEQFF
>TRBJ2-1|14|TRBD2|TRBV28|NA
TGTGCCAGCAGTTTTTTTCCGGGAGGGCCCACGGAGTTCTTC
CASSFFPGGPTEFF
>TRBJ1-1|13|TRBD1|TRBV2|NA
TGTGCCAGCAGTTGGGGCAGGGGGAGAGGAGCTTTCTTT
CASSWGRGRGAFF
>TRBJ1-5|12|NA|TRBV12-3/TRBV12-4|NA
TGTGCCAGCAGCCCCCGGAATCAGCCCCAGCATTTT
CASSPRNQPQHF
>TRBJ1-5|15|NA|TRBV19|NA
TGTGCCAGTAGTCCGCCCCGGGGGGCTCAACAGCCCCAGCATTTT
CASSPPRGAQQPQHF
>TRBJ1-2|13|NA|TRBV12-3/TRBV12-4|NA
TGTGCCAGCAGTTATGAGGGAGTGACTGGCTACACCTTC
CASSYEGVTGYTF
>TRBJ2-7|15|TRBD1|TRBV2|NA
TGTGCCAGCAGTAACAGGGGCGCAAGCTCCTACGAGCAGTACTTC
CASSNRGASSYEQYF
>TRBJ1-5|16|TRBD1|TRBV4-1|few
TGCGCCAGCAGCCAAGATTCCAGGGGGCGGTTGCAGCCCCAGCATTTT
CASSQDSRGRLQPQHF
>TRBJ2-7|15|TRBD2|TRBV6-2/TRBV6-3|NA
TGTGCCAGCAGTTACCTGTCACTAGCGGCCTACGAGCAGTACTTC
CASSYLSLAAYEQYF
>TRBJ1-5|15|TRBD1|TRBV7-9|once
TGTGCCAGCAGCTTCGGGACAGGATCCAATCAGCCCCAGCATTTT
CASSFGTGSNQPQHF
>TRBJ2-2|13|NA|TRBV11-2|NA
TGTGCCAGCAGCTTATCCGGTCCCGGGGAGCTGTTTTTT
CASSLSGPGELFF
>TRBJ2-7|13|NA|TRBV30|NA
TGTGCCTGGAGCCCGGGGAGAACCTACGAGCAGTACTTC
CAWSPGRTYEQYF
>TRBJ2-7|14|TRBD2|TRBV28|NA
TGTGCCACGGAAAGCCGCGGGAGCTCCTACGAGCAGTACTTC
CATESRGSSYEQYF
>TRBJ2-1|15|TRBD1|TRBV5-1|NA
TGCGCCAGCAACGACCGGGACAGGGGCGGCAATGAGCAGTTCTTC
CASNDRDRGGNEQFF
>TRBJ2-7|15|NA|TRBV13|NA
TGTGCCAGCAGCTTAGGGGGGCAGGGCTCCTACGAGCAGTACTTC
CASSLGGQGSYEQYF
>TRBJ1-1|16|NA|TRBV21-1|NA
TGTGCCAGCAGCAAAGCTCGGACAGGGGCAAACACTGAAGCTTTCTTT
CASSKARTGANTEAFF
>TRBJ2-1|16|NA|TRBV2|NA
TGTGCCAGCAGTGAAGCTTCGGCAGCGCGAGGGAATGAGCAGTTCTTC
CASSEASAARGNEQFF
>TRBJ2-3|15|TRBD1|TRBV27|NA
TGTGCCACCCATCCTGCGGACAGGGGCACAGATACGCAGTATTTT
CATHPADRGTDTQYF
>TRBJ2-1|15|TRBD1|TRBV9|once
TGTGCCAGCAGCGCCAGGACAGGGGGTAAAAATGAGCAGTTCTTC
CASSARTGGKNEQFF